The present T cell receptor (beta chain) was sequenced within a study of T cell responses to AZD1222 COVID-19 vaccine. Study-wide context: Recipients boosted at about 4 weeks or about 12 weeks are pooled.

Overall study results and limits: Seropositive AZD1222 recipients at baseline numbered only five or six. With dominance at 160-218 and 743-854, vaccine-associated CD4 TCRs spanned spike.

This CDR3 region has 17 residues. V was trimmed by 3 bases and J by 0 bases, leaving 15 bases between them. The V gene's germline CDR1 is KGHSH and CDR2 LQKENI. As regards this clone: As yet, its antigen is unknown.

TCRdb's copy holds only in-frame clones and misses some; the assay was immunoSEQ multiplex PCR. The sample gives approximately 85,000 clones, 85% to 90% of which show up once; around 6.7% is in the top ten. The sample in question was peripheral blood, obtained on day 0 of AZD1222 vaccination. The genes are TRBV18 and TRBJ1-3; D is undetermined. This clonotype was sampled from an adult in good health. Here the CDR3 reads CASSPQNSLRSGNTIYF. The CDR3 DNA reads as TGTGCCAGCTCACCCCAGAACAGTCTCCGCTCTGGAAACACCATATATTTT.